This T cell receptor (beta chain) originates from a study of ipilimumab plus nivolumab after autologous stem cell transplantation. Study at large: The DLBCL cohort had primary refractory and relapsed disease, with 18-month progression-free survival of roughly 86% and 30%.

Produced via immunoSEQ multiplex PCR; TCRdb's table is partial and in-frame only. Of about 19,000 clones in the sample, over 75% were seen once. Germline V CDR1 and CDR2: WNHNN, SYGVQD (reference sequence). With 3 bases removed from V and 4 bases from J, the gap between germline ends came to 10 bases. The CDR3 is made up of 13 amino acids. The chain employs TRBV10-1 and TRBJ2-7; D is ambiguous. The sample was PBMCs, taken in a trial of ipilimumab plus nivolumab as post-transplant consolidation. The TCR comes from a male donor with diffuse large B-cell lymphoma. The CDR3 bases are TGCGCCAGCAGTGAAGCCCCCGGGTACGAGCAGTACTTC. It translates to CASSEAPGYEQYF.